Presented here are 17 T cell receptor beta chains from one specimen sequenced in a study of T cells after yellow fever vaccination. TCRdb independently ran MiXCR on the 5' RACE reads; one entry per CDR3 protein. The sample yields under 150,000 distinct CDR3 sequences, roughly 8% seen once. The material sequenced was CD4+ T cells sorted from PBMCs, taken 5 days after the yellow fever booster vaccination. Every receptor here comes from a man under 40 who received the YFV17D yellow fever vaccine.

This clonotype was observed many times. This chain uses TRBV20-1 with TRBJ2-3; TRBD2 might be the D (6 bases). The germline V and J ends were trimmed by 1 base and 3 bases, with 11 bases remaining between them. CDR3 length: 14 residues. CDR1 is DFQATT, CDR2 SNEGSKA, per germline (reference sequence). The CDR3 protein is CSARVTGRTDTQYF. For the CDR3, the DNA is TGCAGTGCTAGAGTAACTGGGAGGACAGATACGCAGTATTTT.

Turning to this clonotype: A much larger clonotype is one base distant, so this may be a read error. The rearrangement uses TRBV20-1 and TRBJ2-2; 10 positions match TRBD2. After removal of 3 bases from V and 6 bases from J, the junction contained 7 bases not matched to a gene. The CDR3 runs to 15 residues. Germline CDR1 reads DFQATT; CDR2 reads SNEGSKA (reference sequence). This CDR3 is CSASPSGSRAGELFF. CDR3 nucleotides: TGCAGTGCTAGTCCTAGCGGGAGTCGGGCCGGGGAGCTGTTTTTT.

This clonotype occurred many times. The chain joins TRBV3-1 to TRBJ1-3; D uncertain. Per the germline V gene, CDR1 is LGHDT and CDR2 is YNNKEL (reference sequence). Trimming removed 1 base from V and 3 bases from J, with 10 bases in between. CDR3 length: 15 amino acids. The CDR3 reads CASSQVAGIGNTIYF. CDR3 nucleotide sequence: TGTGCCAGCAGCCAAGTTGCGGGCATTGGAAACACCATATATTTT.

Only a few counts were recorded for this clonotype. In DNA, the CDR3 is TGTGCCAGCAGCTCACGGACTACTCCCTACGAGCAGTACTTC. Amino acids: CASSSRTTPYEQYF. This chain connects TRBV7-2 to TRBJ2-7; possible D gene TRBD2, 6 bases. From germline, CDR1 is SGHTA and CDR2 FQGNSA. CDR3 length equals 14 residues. Trimming removed 4 bases from V and 2 bases from J, with 12 bases in between.

This clonotype was seen repeatedly, ten times or more. The rearrangement uses TRBV28 and TRBJ2-1; weak D call: TRBD1 (7 bases). Trimming shortened V by 7 bases and J by 0 bases, and 19 bases separated the two germline ends. From germline, CDR1 is MDHEN and CDR2 SYDVKM. The CDR3 sequence is 17 residues long. The CDR3 loop reads CASTSGGRRSSYNEQFF. The CDR3 DNA sequence: TGTGCCAGCACCTCAGGGGGGAGGCGCAGCTCCTACAATGAGCAGTTCTTC.

This clonotype has ten or more counts. V is TRBV6-1 and J is TRBJ1-5, with D uncertain. The CDR3 consists of 15 residues. Germline-derived CDR1 and CDR2 are MNHNS and SASEGT. Trimming cost V 8 bases and J 6 bases, with 20 bases left between them. The DNA for the CDR3 is TGTGCCAGCGTCCAGGTCCCTCTTTCAGGTCAGCCCCAGCATTTT. It translates to CASVQVPLSGQPQHF.

This clonotype came up many times. This chain joins TRBV19 and TRBJ1-5, with 9 bases fitting TRBD1. The CDR3 consists of 13 residues. The germline CDR1 and CDR2 sequences are LNHDA and SQIVND (reference sequence). V lost 7 bases, J lost 4 bases, and 2 bases stayed unmatched. The CDR3 here is CASTGTGNQPQHF. The CDR3 nucleotides read TGTGCCAGTACCGGGACAGGGAATCAGCCCCAGCATTTT.

At least ten counts were recorded for this clonotype. This chain joins TRBV20-1 and TRBJ1-5; TRBD1 matches 7 bases. There are 15 residues in the CDR3. Per the germline V gene, CDR1 is DFQATT and CDR2 is SNEGSKA (reference sequence). V lost 3 bases and J lost 3; bases outside the gene matches: 8. The CDR3 protein is CSASSSTGINQPQHF. The CDR3 region has the DNA TGCAGTGCTAGTTCCTCGACAGGGATCAATCAGCCCCAGCATTTT.

This clonotype showed up many times. The chain combines TRBV10-3 with TRBJ2-5; 7 bases map to TRBD2. CDR3 length: 13 residues. Germline V CDR1 and CDR2: ENHRY, SYGVKD. The ends lost 8 bases at V and 3 bases at J; junction bases unmatched: 6. For the CDR3, the DNA is TGTGCCATCCGCCCGGGAGGTAAAGAGACCCAGTACTTC. Protein: CAIRPGGKETQYF.

This clonotype has a handful of counts. Here the CDR3 DNA reads TGTGCCAGCAGCTTAGTGGGGACACCGTCCTATGGCTACACCTTC. It codes for CASSLVGTPSYGYTF. This chain links TRBV7-2 with TRBJ1-2; possibly TRBD1 for D (6 bases). The CDR3 extends over 15 amino acids. Germline V gene lookup returns CDR1 SGHTA and CDR2 FQGNSA. Between the trimmed V and J ends, which lost 1 base and 4 bases, there was a span of 13 bases.

This clonotype was picked up a small number of times. This sequence joins TRBV7-2 and TRBJ1-2; D might be TRBD1 (6 bases). V shed 5 bases and J shed 1 base, with 14 bases lying between them. Germline CDR1 SGHTA, CDR2 FQGNSA. The CDR3 totals 15 residues. The CDR3 protein is CASSESDSFNYGYTF. The CDR3 DNA is TGTGCCAGCAGCGAATCGGACAGCTTTAACTATGGCTACACCTTC.

The table lists this clonotype with many counts. The V call is TRBV12-3 or TRBV12-4, the J call TRBJ1-5, with D possibly TRBD1 on 5 matching bases. V lost 5 bases to trimming and J lost 9 bases, with 14 bases between them. This CDR3 is built from 13 residues. This CDR3 is CASSPPGRGPQHF. CDR3 nucleotides: TGTGCCAGCAGTCCCCCAGGGCGAGGGCCCCAGCATTTT.

This clonotype was seen many times. This chain connects TRBV6-5 to TRBJ2-1; 9 bases are shared with TRBD2. The V and J ends lost 2 bases and 8 bases, in that order; junction bases with no gene match: 7. The CDR3 length is 15 residues. Germline loops: CDR1 MNHEY, CDR2 SVGAGI. The DNA for the CDR3 is TGTGCCAGCAGTTACGACTCTAGCGGGGCCTATGAGCAGTTCTTC. It specifies CASSYDSSGAYEQFF.

In this sample, this clonotype turned up many times. The chain is built from TRBV21-1 and TRBJ1-6. TRBV21-1 is reported as a pseudogene. This CDR3 comprises 12 residues. In DNA form, the CDR3 reads TGTGCCAGCAGCAGCAATAATTCACCCCTCCACTTT. Translated, it gives CASSSNNSPLHF.

This clonotype has at least ten counts. J is TRBJ1-1 and V is TRBV7-2, with 7 bases lining up with TRBD1. This CDR3 has 16 amino acids. Per germline, CDR1 SGHTA and CDR2 FQGNSA. V was clipped by 4 bases and J by 11 bases; unmatched bases: 19. The CDR3: CASSYLGEGRGRSAFF. As DNA, the CDR3 is TGTGCCAGCAGCTACCTAGGGGAGGGGAGGGGGCGTTCGGCTTTCTTT.

This clonotype was found many times. V usage is TRBV5-1 and J usage is TRBJ2-7, with D unclear. CDR3 length: 15 amino acids. The V end was cut by 1 base, the J end by 2 bases, with 13 bases between. CDR1 and CDR2 (germline): SGHRS, YFSETQ. CDR3 DNA sequence: TGCGCCAGCAGCTTGAGGTCAGACGCAGCCTACGAGCAGTACTTC. It is translated as CASSLRSDAAYEQYF.

The table lists this clonotype with many counts. This chain uses TRBV10-3 with TRBJ1-2; D possibly corresponds to TRBD1 (5 bases). Per germline, CDR1 ENHRY and CDR2 SYGVKD. Trimming cost V 7 bases and J 0 bases, with 15 bases left between them. This CDR3 is built from 15 residues. CDR3 residues: CAITTGDSTNYGYTF. As DNA, the CDR3 is TGTGCCATCACCACGGGGGACTCCACTAACTATGGCTACACCTTC.